These 3 T cell receptor beta chains were all obtained from the same sample, sequenced in a study of cytomegalovirus exposure and HLA in healthy donors. With 60 Vbeta and 13 Jbeta primers, the PCR was carried out. This table comes from immunoSEQ multiplex PCR, and its TCRdb copy is limited to in-frame clones, with some not included. The table includes hundreds of thousands of clones, roughly 79% detected once. The source material was PBMCs. The receptors here all came from a middle-aged woman in good health and CMV-seronegative.

The CDR3 sequence: CASSESQGGDSPLHF. The DNA for the CDR3 is TGTGCCAGCAGTGAATCGCAGGGGGGTGATTCACCCCTCCACTTT. The chain has TRBV6-1 and TRBJ1-6; 7 bases match TRBD1. This CDR3 region has 15 residues. With 2 bases clipped from V and 8 bases from J, the junction kept 6 bases outside the gene matches. The germline V gene has CDR1 MNHNS and CDR2 SASEGT.

The rearrangement links TRBV4-1 to TRBJ1-3; D gene uncertain. V was trimmed by 0 bases and J by 0 bases, leaving 9 bases between them. CDR3 length: 16 residues. From germline, CDR1 is MGHRA and CDR2 YSYEKL. This chain's CDR3 is CASSQEAGHSGNTIYF. In nucleotides, the CDR3 is TGCGCCAGCAGCCAAGAAGCGGGCCACTCTGGAAACACCATATATTTT.

V and J are TRBV11-2 and TRBJ2-2, with 14 positions matching TRBD2. The ends lost 5 bases at V and 5 bases at J; junction bases unmatched: 10. This CDR3 is 18 amino acids long. Germline lookup yields CDR1 SGHAT and CDR2 FQNNGV. The CDR3 DNA follows: TGTGCCAGCAGCGGACGACTAGCGGGGGGGCTTGGAACCGGGGAGCTGTTTTTT. Its protein is CASSGRLAGGLGTGELFF.